This is a list of T cell receptor beta chains from one sample in a study. TCRdb used MiXCR to reprocess the 5' RACE reads, holding one entry per CDR3 protein. The repertoire holds 50,000 to 80,000 distinct CDR3 sequences, with 22% as singletons. The sample comprised memory CD4+ T cells sorted from a lymph node. Every receptor here comes from a female donor with breast cancer. Each CDR3 is given with its conserved first and last residue. D genes are given only for firm matches. Part of the rows lack a size; the others show once, few, many or a class for expanded clones.

abundance: many; j_gene: TRBJ2-3; v_gene: TRBV20-1; d_gene: TRBD2; CDR3aa: CSALSAGGDTQYF; CDR3nt: TGCAGTGCCCTCTCTGCGGGAGGAGATACGCAGTATTTT
abundance: -; j_gene: TRBJ2-3; v_gene: TRBV7-2; d_gene: -; CDR3aa: CASSLAGRGKGDTQYF; CDR3nt: TGTGCCAGCAGCTTAGCAGGCCGGGGGAAAGGAGATACGCAGTATTTT
abundance: many; j_gene: TRBJ1-2; v_gene: TRBV20-1; d_gene: TRBD1; CDR3aa: CSASDRVYGYTF; CDR3nt: TGCAGTGCTAGTGACAGGGTCTATGGCTACACCTTC
abundance: -; j_gene: TRBJ1-1; v_gene: TRBV6-2/TRBV6-3; d_gene: -; CDR3aa: CASSYRLQNTEAFF; CDR3nt: TGTGCCAGCAGTTACAGACTCCAGAACACTGAAGCTTTCTTT
abundance: -; j_gene: TRBJ1-2; v_gene: TRBV7-8; d_gene: -; CDR3aa: CASSLETGSYGYTF; CDR3nt: TGTGCCAGCAGCTTAGAAACAGGGAGCTACGGCTACACCTTC
abundance: -; j_gene: TRBJ1-5; v_gene: TRBV20-1; d_gene: -; CDR3aa: CSAILGQPSNQPQHF; CDR3nt: TGCAGTGCTATTTTGGGGCAGCCTAGCAATCAGCCCCAGCATTTT
abundance: -; j_gene: TRBJ2-2; v_gene: TRBV7-2; d_gene: TRBD1; CDR3aa: CASSLGGQANTGELFF; CDR3nt: TGTGCCAGCAGCTTAGGAGGACAGGCGAACACCGGGGAGCTGTTTTTT
abundance: few; j_gene: TRBJ2-3; v_gene: TRBV5-1; d_gene: -; CDR3aa: CASSFSGVKADTQYF; CDR3nt: TGCGCCAGCAGCTTCTCAGGGGTCAAGGCAGATACGCAGTATTTT
abundance: once; j_gene: TRBJ1-1; v_gene: TRBV6-1; d_gene: -; CDR3aa: CASSVHGASMNTEAFF; CDR3nt: TGTGCCAGCAGTGTTCACGGGGCGTCAATGAACACTGAAGCTTTCTTT
abundance: -; j_gene: TRBJ2-3; v_gene: TRBV5-1; d_gene: TRBD1; CDR3aa: CASRPTGTGALDTQYF; CDR3nt: TGCGCCAGCAGGCCGACCGGGACAGGGGCCCTAGATACGCAATATTTT
abundance: -; j_gene: TRBJ1-2; v_gene: TRBV6-1; d_gene: -; CDR3aa: CASNDVGHLNYGYTF; CDR3nt: TGTGCCAGCAATGATGTGGGACACCTAAACTATGGCTACACCTTC
abundance: once; j_gene: TRBJ2-1; v_gene: TRBV20-1; d_gene: -; CDR3aa: CSASHRGGKHYNEQFF; CDR3nt: TGCAGTGCTAGCCACCGGGGTGGGAAACACTACAATGAGCAGTTCTTC
abundance: -; j_gene: TRBJ2-1; v_gene: TRBV5-1; d_gene: TRBD2; CDR3aa: CASSGGASGSEQSF; CDR3nt: TGCGCCAGCAGCGGCGGCGCTAGCGGGAGTGAGCAGTCCTTC
abundance: -; j_gene: TRBJ2-1; v_gene: TRBV5-1; d_gene: TRBD2; CDR3aa: CSSSLAAGGLYDEQFF; CDR3nt: TGCTCCAGCAGCTTGGCCGCGGGAGGTTTATACGATGAGCAGTTCTTC
abundance: -; j_gene: TRBJ2-1; v_gene: TRBV5-4; d_gene: TRBD2; CDR3aa: CASSSRTSARTYNEQFF; CDR3nt: TGTGCCAGCAGCTCGCGGACTAGCGCCAGGACATACAATGAGCAGTTCTTC
abundance: few; j_gene: TRBJ2-7; v_gene: TRBV28; d_gene: -; CDR3aa: CASSDGGAYEQYF; CDR3nt: TGTGCCAGCAGCGACGGTGGGGCCTACGAGCAGTACTTC
abundance: few; j_gene: TRBJ2-1; v_gene: TRBV6-6; d_gene: -; CDR3aa: CASSQHGPGFF; CDR3nt: TGTGCCAGCAGCCAACACGGCCCAGGGTTCTTC
abundance: few; j_gene: TRBJ2-4; v_gene: TRBV15; d_gene: -; CDR3aa: CATRKTGTTKNIQYF; CDR3nt: TGTGCCACTCGTAAAACCGGGACAACGAAAAACATTCAGTACTTC
abundance: few; j_gene: TRBJ2-7; v_gene: TRBV20-1; d_gene: -; CDR3aa: CSADKGGGTYEQYF; CDR3nt: TGCAGTGCTGATAAAGGGGGAGGAACCTACGAGCAGTACTTC
abundance: few; j_gene: TRBJ1-2; v_gene: TRBV12-3/TRBV12-4; d_gene: -; CDR3aa: CASSLQTAYGYTF; CDR3nt: TGTGCCAGCAGCCTCCAGACAGCCTATGGCTACACCTTC
abundance: many; j_gene: TRBJ1-6; v_gene: TRBV6-5; d_gene: TRBD1; CDR3aa: CASSPGGDNSPLHF; CDR3nt: TGTGCCAGCAGCCCAGGGGGGGATAATTCACCCCTCCACTTT
abundance: few; j_gene: TRBJ2-3; v_gene: TRBV5-4; d_gene: TRBD2; CDR3aa: CASSPATSGSGDTQYF; CDR3nt: TGTGCCAGCAGCCCGGCGACTAGCGGGAGTGGCGATACGCAGTATTTT
abundance: -; j_gene: TRBJ2-7; v_gene: TRBV7-8; d_gene: -; CDR3aa: CVSSPHGRGGYEQYF; CDR3nt: TGTGTCAGCAGCCCCCACGGCCGGGGCGGCTACGAGCAGTACTTC
abundance: many; j_gene: TRBJ1-5; v_gene: TRBV5-1; d_gene: TRBD1; CDR3aa: CASSLGDRQGGQPQHF; CDR3nt: TGCGCCAGCAGCTTGGGGGACAGGCAGGGCGGACAGCCCCAGCATTTT
abundance: few; j_gene: TRBJ2-5; v_gene: TRBV5-1; d_gene: TRBD1; CDR3aa: CASSSGQGVGETQYF; CDR3nt: TGCGCCAGCAGCTCCGGACAGGGGGTGGGAGAGACCCAGTACTTC
abundance: few; j_gene: TRBJ1-3; v_gene: TRBV6-1; d_gene: -; CDR3aa: CASSEDDTGNTIYF; CDR3nt: TGTGCCAGCAGTGAAGACGACACTGGAAACACCATATATTTT
abundance: -; j_gene: TRBJ1-1; v_gene: TRBV9; d_gene: TRBD1; CDR3aa: CASSPRGTEAFF; CDR3nt: TGTGCCAGCAGCCCCAGGGGGACTGAAGCTTTCTTT